This T cell receptor beta chain comes out of a study of OX40 agonist ivuxolimab in advanced cancers. From germline, CDR1 is SGHVS and CDR2 FQNEAQ. CDR3 size: 14 residues. The ends were cut back, 2 bases at V and 1 base at J, with 8 bases in the middle. About this clone: Its cognate antigen is unknown.

Clones were read by immunoSEQ multiplex PCR, and TCRdb kept only the in-frame ones, dropping some. This table has 60,000 or so clones, 80% to 95% appearing once. Whole-study findings and limits: Both blood CD4+ and CD8+ T cells showed clonal growth by week 6 at 0.1 to 3.0 mg/kg. The expanded peripheral T cells' antigen specificity was not determined.

This sequence joins TRBV7-8 and TRBJ1-1; D is unresolved. The sequencing used CD4+ or CD8+ T cells sorted from blood, collected in a trial of the OX40 agonist ivuxolimab. This sequence originates from an adult with an advanced solid tumor such as melanoma, head and neck, liver or kidney cancer. CDR3 amino acids: CASSLRRQNTEAFF. CDR3 sequence (DNA): TGTGCCAGCAGCTTACGTCGGCAGAACACTGAAGCTTTCTTT. Drawing the rest from reference TRBV7-8 and TRBJ1-1, the complete variable domain is GAGVSQSPRYKVAKRGQDVALRCDPISGHVSLFWYQQALGQGPEFLTYFQNEAQLDKSGLPSDRFFAERPEGSVSTLKIQRTQQEDSAVYLCASSLRRQNTEAFFGQGTRLTVV.